What follows are 30 T cell receptor beta chains derived from one specimen sequenced in a study of blood T cells in healthy people across ages. The authors ran a second PCR of roughly 6 to 12 cycles using a sample-barcoded 5' primer and a J-beta primer mix. MiXCR, applied by TCRdb to the 5' RACE reads, yields one record per CDR3 protein. The sample consists of some 640,000 distinct CDR3 sequences, more than 40% of them appearing once. The sequenced sample was blood. The receptor source for this set is a woman aged 55-70 years in good health.

The chain links TRBV4-3 to TRBJ2-3; D assignment may be TRBD1 or TRBD2 (5 bases each). Trimming took off 1 base at V and 7 bases at J, with 9 bases between the two ends. Germline loops: CDR1 LGHNA, CDR2 YSLEER. This CDR3 spans 13 amino acids. CDR3: CASSQAEGYTQYF. The DNA of the CDR3 is TGCGCCAGCAGCCAAGCCGAGGGGTATACGCAGTATTTT.

V is TRBV27 and J is TRBJ2-7; D gene unclear. The DNA end favors TRBJ2-5, so the J call may be wrong. This CDR3 comprises 14 residues. The germline V gene has CDR1 MNHEY and CDR2 SMNVEV (reference sequence). The CDR3 bases are TGTGCCAGCAGTTCACACGCCATCAGAGAGACCCAGTACTTC. Translated: CASSSHAIRETQYF.

As DNA, the CDR3 is TGTGCCAGCAGCCCCGGCGGAAACTCCTACGAGCAGTACTTC. Its protein is CASSPGGNSYEQYF. V is TRBV6-6 and J is TRBJ2-7, with unresolved D. The V end lost 6 bases, the J end lost 0 bases, and 12 bases lay between the germline ends. The CDR3 consists of 14 residues. CDR1 MNHNY and CDR2 SVGAGI come from the germline V gene (reference sequence).

Only a few counts were recorded for this clonotype. The chain couples TRBV6-2 or TRBV6-3 to TRBJ1-2; D is unclear. Trimming took off 5 bases at V and 8 bases at J, with 15 bases between the two ends. There are 13 residues in the CDR3. Germline assignment: CDR1 MNHEY and CDR2 SVGEGT. The CDR3 DNA follows: TGTGCCAGCAGTGATAGTCGCCGGTGGGGCTACACCTTC. The encoded protein is CASSDSRRWGYTF.

This clonotype was picked up many times. The rearrangement links TRBV18 to TRBJ1-1; D remains ambiguous. Germline-derived CDR1 and CDR2 are KGHSH and LQKENI. The CDR3 sequence is 15 residues long. V was clipped by 0 bases and J by 2 bases, with 10 bases between them. CDR3 nucleotides: TGTGCCAGCTCACCACCGCGGGCAGCTAACACTGAAGCTTTCTTT. It encodes CASSPPRAANTEAFF.

V gene TRBV5-1 combines with J gene TRBJ2-5, with TRBD1 matching 9 bases. CDR1 is SGHRS and CDR2 is YFSETQ in the germline V gene. The J segment lost 4 bases and the V segment lost 2 bases, leaving 3 bases of the junction unmatched. This CDR3 has 14 amino acids. The CDR3 nucleotides read TGCGCCAGCAGCTTCGGGACAGGGACAGAGACCCAGTACTTC. This codes for CASSFGTGTETQYF.

This chain uses TRBV12-3 or TRBV12-4 with TRBJ2-7; D call uncertain. This CDR3 contains 11 residues. The V end lost 3 bases, the J end lost 9 bases, and 9 bases lay between the germline ends. The CDR3, as DNA: TGTGCCAGCAGTTTCAAGAATGCGCAGTACTTC. Translation: CASSFKNAQYF.

The chain joins TRBV5-1 to TRBJ2-2, with D uncertain. The CDR3 is 13 residues long. Trimming shortened V by 4 bases and J by 7 bases, and 11 bases separated the two germline ends. Germline lookup yields CDR1 SGHRS and CDR2 YFSETQ. CDR3 in DNA: TGCGCCAGCAGCGCCGAAGGGATCGGGGAGCTGTTTTTT. It yields the protein CASSAEGIGELFF.

The V call is TRBV25-1, the J call TRBJ1-4; 11 bases match TRBD1. Trimming cost V 2 bases and J 4 bases; bases outside gene matches: 6. The CDR3 runs to 17 residues. Germline CDR1 is MGHDK and CDR2 is SYGVNS. The CDR3 bases are TGTGCCAGCAGTGAAGACAGGACAGGGGGCTATAATGAAAAACTGTTTTTT. Its protein product is CASSEDRTGGYNEKLFF.

This clonotype has a handful of counts. The chain recombines TRBV20-1 with TRBJ2-7; 10 bases agree with TRBD2. This CDR3 has 14 amino acids. Germline-derived CDR1 and CDR2 are DFQATT and SNEGSKA (reference sequence). Losses at the gene ends were 5 bases for V and 1 base for J; bases not matched to a gene: 5. In DNA form, the CDR3 reads TGCAGTGCTTCTAGTAGCGGGAGGTCCTACGAGCAGTACTTC. Its protein is CSASSSGRSYEQYF.

This clonotype was seen repeatedly, ten times or more. V usage is TRBV20-1 and J usage is TRBJ2-7, with TRBD2 as a possible D gene (5 bases). The V gene's germline CDR1 is DFQATT and CDR2 SNEGSKA (reference sequence). The ends were cut back, 0 bases at V and 4 bases at J, with 19 bases in the middle. The length of the CDR3 is 16 residues. CDR3 in amino acids: CSARDEGRPQPYEQYF. The CDR3 bases are TGCAGTGCTAGAGATGAGGGAAGACCTCAGCCTTACGAGCAGTACTTC.

The V call is TRBV5-6, the J call TRBJ2-5, with D uncertain. The DNA end is more similar to TRBJ2-7, so the J call may be wrong. This CDR3 is 14 amino acids long. Germline V lookup: CDR1 SGHDT, CDR2 YYEEEE. In nucleotides, the CDR3 is TGTGCCAGCAGCTTGGTTCTGGAACCCTACGAGCAGTACTTC. Translation: CASSLVLEPYEQYF.

The chain uses TRBV7-9 and TRBJ1-2; D is unclear. Germline CDR1 and CDR2: SEHNR and FQNEAQ (reference sequence). The germline V and J ends were trimmed by 7 bases and 8 bases, with 20 bases remaining between them. The CDR3 has 14 amino acids. The CDR3 reads CASIPATYFYGYTF. CDR3 sequence (DNA): TGTGCCAGCATCCCGGCAACGTATTTTTACGGCTACACCTTC.

This clonotype was seen more than once but under ten times. The chain couples TRBV6-2 or TRBV6-3 to TRBJ2-1; TRBD2 matches 13 bases. The CDR3 runs 17 residues. Per germline, CDR1 MNHEY and CDR2 SVGEGT. The trim removed 5 bases at V and 10 bases at J, leaving 14 bases unmatched. The CDR3 loop is CASSDPGTSGALGEQFF. The CDR3 DNA follows: TGTGCCAGCAGTGACCCCGGGACTAGCGGGGCTTTAGGGGAGCAGTTCTTC.

The chain couples TRBV7-3 to TRBJ2-1; maybe TRBD2 (6 bases). Germline V lookup: CDR1 SGHTA, CDR2 FQGTGA. V was trimmed by 3 bases and J by 2 bases, leaving 14 bases between them. The CDR3 length is 16 residues. The CDR3 spells CASSLDRDSTYNEQFF. CDR3 sequence (DNA): TGTGCCAGCAGCTTGGACCGGGACTCGACCTACAATGAGCAGTTCTTC.

The CDR3 here is CASSKVAQQLTDTQYF. The CDR3 DNA reads TGTGCCAGCAGTAAGGTTGCGCAGCAGTTAACAGATACGCAGTATTTT. The chain is built from TRBV27 and TRBJ2-3; D uncertain. V was trimmed by 5 bases and J by 3 bases, leaving 18 bases between them. Per the germline V gene, CDR1 is MNHEY and CDR2 is SMNVEV (reference sequence). The CDR3 spans 16 residues.

The chain uses TRBV24-1 and TRBJ1-2; D perhaps matches TRBD1 (5 bases). Per germline, CDR1 KGHDR and CDR2 SFDVKD. V was cut by 4 bases and J by 2 bases, with 16 bases left in between. CDR3 length: 16 residues. The CDR3 bases are TGTGCCACCAGTGACGCGCCCGGGGCGCTGAACTATGGCTACACCTTC. It specifies CATSDAPGALNYGYTF.

This clonotype was observed a few times. V and J are TRBV20-1 and TRBJ2-5; the D call may be TRBD1 or TRBD2 (5 bases each). The germline V and J ends were trimmed by 3 bases and 2 bases, with 19 bases remaining between them. Germline values: CDR1 DFQATT, CDR2 SNEGSKA (reference sequence). The CDR3 consists of 16 residues. DNA for the CDR3: TGCAGTGCTAGTCCACTTAGGGGAGAATCTCAAGAGACCCAGTACTTC. Protein product: CSASPLRGESQETQYF.

In its sample, this clonotype was seen a few times. The V call is TRBV7-9, the J call TRBJ1-6; the D gene is possibly TRBD1 (5 bases). Trimming took 4 bases from V and 9 from J, leaving 13 bases between them. Germline V gene data show CDR1 as SEHNR and CDR2 as FQNEAQ (reference sequence). This CDR3 contains 14 residues. This chain's CDR3 is CASSSNTGGSPLHF. The CDR3 nucleotides are TGTGCCAGCAGCTCTAACACGGGGGGTTCACCCCTCCACTTT.

The chain links TRBV5-1 to TRBJ2-2; 11 nucleotides align to TRBD2. Germline trimming cut 6 bases from V and 9 bases from J; bases unmatched to any gene: 13. The CDR3 runs to 16 residues. CDR1 and CDR2 (germline): SGHRS, YFSETQ. The CDR3 region is CASTPGTSGPTRELFF. CDR3 coding DNA: TGCGCCAGCACCCCCGGGACTAGCGGTCCAACCAGGGAGCTGTTTTTT.

The chain is built from TRBV14 and TRBJ1-6; no reliable D call. This CDR3 has 14 amino acids. V lost 1 base to trimming and J lost 10 bases, with 11 bases between them. CDR1 is SGHDN and CDR2 is FVKESK in the germline V gene. CDR3 amino acids: CASSQVTGYSPLHF. In DNA, the CDR3 is TGTGCCAGCAGCCAAGTTACCGGGTACTCACCCCTCCACTTT.

The V call is TRBV5-4, the J call TRBJ1-2; 7 nucleotides line up with TRBD1. The J segment lost 7 bases and the V segment lost 4 bases, leaving 10 bases of the junction unmatched. The CDR3 runs to 14 residues. Germline V gene lookup returns CDR1 SGHNT and CDR2 YYREEE (reference sequence). The CDR3 spells CASSTRTGRLGYTF. CDR3 bases: TGTGCCAGCAGCACCCGGACAGGCCGGCTTGGCTACACCTTC.

This clonotype is a singleton in its sample. Compared with germline, one end of the junction differs, possibly owing to a read error. This chain connects TRBV20-1 to TRBJ2-3; 12 bases fit TRBD2. Per the germline V gene, CDR1 is DFQATT and CDR2 is SNEGSKA (reference sequence). The length of the CDR3 is 15 residues. This CDR3 reads CSAPKTSGRTGTQYF. The CDR3 DNA reads as TGCAGTGCTCCGAAGACTAGCGGGAGAACAGGTACGCAGTATTTT.

V usage is TRBV28 and J usage is TRBJ2-2; D unclear. CDR1 is MDHEN, CDR2 SYDVKM, per germline. The CDR3 totals 16 residues. V lost 0 bases, J lost 3 bases, and 11 bases lay in between. The CDR3 DNA is TGTGCCAGCAGTTTATGGGACCAGAAATACACCGGGGAGCTGTTTTTT. As protein: CASSLWDQKYTGELFF.

The rearrangement links TRBV4-1 to TRBJ1-2; 10 bases map to TRBD1. Germline CDR1 is MGHRA and CDR2 is YSYEKL. The CDR3 sequence is 14 residues long. After removal of 1 base from V and 7 bases from J, the junction contained 3 bases not matched to a gene. DNA of the CDR3: TGCGCCAGCAGCCAAGCAGGGACAGGGGTTGGCTACACCTTC. Protein sequence: CASSQAGTGVGYTF.

This chain links TRBV5-6 with TRBJ2-5, with D hard to call. With 4 bases removed from V and 11 bases from J, the gap between germline ends came to 15 bases. This CDR3 region has 12 residues. Germline lookup yields CDR1 SGHDT and CDR2 YYEEEE. In nucleotides, the CDR3 is TGTGCCAGCAGCAAAAGGCTCGCGGAGCAGTACTTC. It encodes CASSKRLAEQYF.

This clonotype was counted a few times. V is TRBV6-5 and J is TRBJ1-2, with TRBD1 as a possible D gene (5 bases). The CDR3 sequence is 14 residues long. Looked up from germline, CDR1 is MNHEY and CDR2 is SVGAGI. The ends were cut back, 0 bases at V and 4 bases at J, with 9 bases in the middle. CDR3 residues: CASSYSTTGYGYTF. DNA for the CDR3: TGTGCCAGCAGTTACTCGACAACAGGCTATGGCTACACCTTC.

This clonotype was picked up many times. The rearrangement links TRBV5-1 to TRBJ2-1, with TRBD2 matching over 8 bases. CDR1 is SGHRS, CDR2 YFSETQ, per germline. The V and J ends lost 2 bases and 15 bases, in that order; junction bases with no gene match: 4. This CDR3 comprises 11 residues. The chain's CDR3 is CASSFSGAWFF. CDR3 DNA: TGCGCCAGCAGCTTTAGCGGGGCGTGGTTCTTC. The variable domain in full, with the rest retrieved from reference TRBV5-1 and TRBJ2-1, is KAGVTQTPRYLIKTRGQQVTLSCSPISGHRSVSWYQQTPGQGLQFLFEYFSETQRNKGNFPGRFSGRQFSNSRSEMNVSTLELGDSALYLCASSFSGAWFFGPGTRLTVL.

V usage is TRBV20-1 and J usage is TRBJ2-3; 8 positions match TRBD2. Germline CDR1 is DFQATT and CDR2 is SNEGSKA (reference sequence). The CDR3 consists of 15 residues. With V trimmed by 1 base and J by 6 bases, 9 bases remained unmatched. The CDR3 protein is CSARADGRAPDTQYF. CDR3 nucleotide sequence: TGCAGTGCTAGAGCGGACGGGAGGGCCCCCGATACGCAGTATTTT.

This clonotype was observed a handful of times. The rearrangement uses TRBV7-9 and TRBJ2-7; perhaps TRBD2 as D (5 bases). Germline V gene lookup returns CDR1 SEHNR and CDR2 FQNEAQ (reference sequence). V was pared by 1 base and J by 6 bases, with 10 bases between. The CDR3 runs 13 residues. CDR3 nucleotides: TGTGCCAGCAGCTTAGACGCAGCGGCCGAGCAGTACTTC. Its translation is CASSLDAAAEQYF.